These T cell receptor beta chains were read from a single sample in a study of T cells in Graves' hyperthyroidism and ophthalmopathy. TCRdb used MiXCR to reprocess the multiplex PCR reads, holding one entry per CDR3 protein. The repertoire holds 350,000 or so distinct CDR3 sequences, with around a sixth as singletons. Source material: blood. Receptors originate from a woman between 45 and 60 years old with Graves' hyperthyroidism. Both conserved end residues are part of each CDR3. D genes are given only for firm matches. Some rows have no size entry. The others give once, few or many, or a class for an expanded clone.

D gene	V gene	clone size	J gene	CDR3 protein	CDR3 DNA
-	TRBV5-1	-	TRBJ2-3	CASSFGNTRGTDTQYF	TGTGCCAGCAGCTTTGGTAACACCCGGGGGACAGATACGCAGTATTTT
-	TRBV5-1	few	TRBJ1-1	CASSLEPGRTEAFF	TGCGCCAGCAGCTTGGAGCCGGGGAGAACTGAAGCTTTCTTT
TRBD2	TRBV3-1	many	TRBJ2-3	CASSQDWSGGPDTQYF	TGTGCCAGCAGCCAAGATTGGAGCGGGGGCCCAGATACGCAGTATTTT
TRBD2	TRBV2	many	TRBJ2-1	CASSEVGTSVGNEQFF	TGTGCCAGCAGTGAAGTGGGGACTAGCGTAGGCAATGAGCAGTTCTTC
-	TRBV4-1	-	TRBJ1-5	CASSHPTGTGNSGNQPQHF	TGCGCCAGCAGCCACCCAACCGGGACTGGAAATAGTGGCAATCAGCCCCAGCATTTT
-	TRBV20-1	-	TRBJ2-5	CSAREQERGETQYF	TGCAGTGCTCGAGAACAGGAGAGAGGAGAGACCCAGTACTTC
-	TRBV12-3/TRBV12-4	few	TRBJ1-1	CASSRFDHTEAFF	TGTGCCAGCAGTCGCTTTGACCACACTGAAGCTTTCTTT
TRBD2	TRBV7-2	many	TRBJ2-3	CASSLTSGGANTQYF	TGTGCCAGCAGCTTAACCAGCGGGGGCGCCAATACGCAGTATTTT
TRBD1	TRBV15	-	TRBJ2-1	CATSTGQGADEQFF	TGTGCCACCAGCACGGGACAGGGGGCTGATGAGCAGTTCTTC
TRBD2	TRBV5-1	many	TRBJ2-1	CASSWSTGTSGNEQFF	TGCGCCAGCAGCTGGTCCACCGGGACTAGCGGCAATGAGCAGTTCTTC
TRBD1	TRBV2	-	TRBJ1-1	CASRTGQGGTEAFF	TGTGCCAGCAGAACGGGACAGGGGGGCACTGAAGCTTTCTTT
TRBD1	TRBV29-1	many	TRBJ1-2	CSVRDSTYYGYTF	TGCAGCGTTCGGGACAGCACTTACTATGGCTACACCTTC
TRBD1	TRBV6-2/TRBV6-3	few	TRBJ1-5	CASAIRTGGNQPQHF	TGTGCCAGCGCGATCCGGACAGGGGGCAATCAGCCCCAGCATTTT
TRBD1	TRBV5-5	many	TRBJ2-5	CASSQQTGDETQYF	TGTGCCAGCAGCCAACAGACAGGGGACGAGACCCAGTACTTC
TRBD2	TRBV7-9	few	TRBJ2-7	CASSSRGGTTNSYEQYF	TGTGCCAGCAGCTCCCGGGGGGGGACAACAAACTCCTACGAGCAGTACTTC
TRBD1	TRBV7-6	few	TRBJ1-4	CASSLLPTGYEKLFF	TGTGCCAGCAGCTTGCTCCCGACAGGGTATGAAAAACTGTTTTTT
TRBD1	TRBV5-1	many	TRBJ2-5	CASSPGTDLLETQYF	TGCGCCAGCAGCCCGGGGACAGATCTTCTAGAGACCCAGTACTTC
-	TRBV19	many	TRBJ1-1	CASSRDFPNTEAFF	TGTGCCAGTAGTAGGGACTTCCCGAACACTGAAGCTTTCTTT
TRBD1	TRBV3-1	many	TRBJ2-3	CASSPFTGTGGTDTQYF	TGTGCCAGCAGCCCTTTCACCGGGACAGGGGGCACAGATACGCAGTATTTT
-	TRBV11-2	-	TRBJ2-1	CASSLVREESYNEQFF	TGTGCCAGCAGCTTAGTAAGGGAAGAGAGCTACAATGAGCAGTTCTTC
-	TRBV5-1	many	TRBJ1-4	CASSLGVPNEKLFF	TGCGCCAGCAGCTTAGGGGTCCCTAATGAAAAACTGTTTTTT
-	TRBV28	many	TRBJ2-7	CASSLLLGGYEQYF	TGTGCCAGCAGTTTATTATTGGGGGGCTACGAGCAGTACTTC
-	TRBV5-1	many	TRBJ2-1	CASSLDRYNEQFF	TGCGCCAGCAGCCTTGACAGGTACAATGAGCAGTTCTTC
-	TRBV5-6	-	TRBJ2-2	CASSLAESGTGELFF	TGTGCCAGCAGCTTGGCAGAGTCTGGGACCGGGGAGCTGTTTTTT
-	TRBV30	many	TRBJ1-1	CAWSVEGTSAMNTEAFF	TGTGCCTGGAGTGTAGAAGGGACATCCGCCATGAACACTGAAGCTTTCTTT
TRBD2	TRBV3-1	many	TRBJ2-5	CASSQRGDLQETQYF	TGTGCCAGCAGCCAGCGGGGGGACCTCCAAGAGACCCAGTACTTC
-	TRBV29-1	-	TRBJ1-2	CSVFANYGYTF	TGCAGCGTCTTCGCTAACTATGGCTACACCTTC
-	TRBV10-3	once	TRBJ2-1	CAISESKRLSPYNEQFF	TGTGCCATCAGTGAGTCGAAGCGGCTTTCCCCCTACAATGAGCAGTTCTTC
-	TRBV5-1	-	TRBJ2-2	CASIEQTGELFF	TGCGCCAGCATAGAACAAACCGGGGAGCTGTTTTTT
TRBD1	TRBV12-3/TRBV12-4	many	TRBJ2-3	CASRAGTGGTDTQYF	TGTGCCAGCAGAGCCGGGACAGGGGGGACAGATACGCAGTATTTT
TRBD1	TRBV6-2/TRBV6-3	many	TRBJ1-5	CASRGILRDSVFSNQPQHF	TGTGCCAGCAGGGGAATTCTCCGGGACAGCGTATTTAGCAATCAGCCCCAGCATTTT
-	TRBV11-2	once	TRBJ1-3	CASSQDSYASGNTIYF	TGTGCCAGCAGCCAAGATAGCTATGCCTCTGGAAACACCATATATTTT
-	TRBV6-2/TRBV6-3	-	TRBJ1-1	CASSYSRDSEAFF	TGTGCCAGCAGTTACTCCAGGGACTCTGAAGCTTTCTTT
-	TRBV7-9	-	TRBJ2-3	CASSQVTGELTDTQYF	TGTGCCAGCAGCCAGGTCACAGGCGAGTTGACAGATACGCAGTATTTT
TRBD1	TRBV28	-	TRBJ2-7	CASLGTGTYEQYF	TGTGCCAGTTTAGGGACAGGGACCTACGAGCAGTACTTC
-	TRBV20-1	many	TRBJ1-4	CSALMTTVNEKLFF	TGCAGTGCTCTAATGACTACAGTTAATGAAAAACTGTTTTTT
-	TRBV19	-	TRBJ2-1	CASGRSSYNEQFF	TGTGCCAGTGGTAGGAGCTCCTACAATGAGCAGTTCTTC
-	TRBV6-1	few	TRBJ2-7	CASSIAGTYEQYF	TGTGCCAGCAGCATTGCAGGGACCTACGAGCAGTACTTC
-	TRBV6-1	many	TRBJ1-1	CASSGSVGNTEAFF	TGTGCCAGCAGTGGTTCCGTAGGGAACACTGAAGCTTTCTTT
TRBD2	TRBV2	many	TRBJ2-6	CASSESEDSGESGANVLTF	TGTGCCAGCAGTGAGAGCGAGGATAGCGGGGAGTCTGGGGCCAACGTCCTGACTTTC
-	TRBV5-1	-	TRBJ2-1	CASSASNGTGGTSGNNEQFF	TGCGCCAGCAGCGCCTCTAATGGGACAGGGGGTACTAGCGGGAACAATGAGCAGTTCTTC